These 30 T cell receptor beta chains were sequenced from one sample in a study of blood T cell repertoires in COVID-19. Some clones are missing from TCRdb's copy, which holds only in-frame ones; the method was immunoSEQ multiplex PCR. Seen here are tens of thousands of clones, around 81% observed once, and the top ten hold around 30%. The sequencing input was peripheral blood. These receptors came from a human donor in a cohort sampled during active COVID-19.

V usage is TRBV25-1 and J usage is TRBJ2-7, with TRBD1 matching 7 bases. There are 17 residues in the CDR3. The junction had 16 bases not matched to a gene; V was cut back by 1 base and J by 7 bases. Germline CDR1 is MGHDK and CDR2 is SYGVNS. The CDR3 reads CASSESNRGTVRGEQYF. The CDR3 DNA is TGTGCCAGCAGTGAATCAAACAGGGGAACTGTTAGGGGGGAGCAGTACTTC.

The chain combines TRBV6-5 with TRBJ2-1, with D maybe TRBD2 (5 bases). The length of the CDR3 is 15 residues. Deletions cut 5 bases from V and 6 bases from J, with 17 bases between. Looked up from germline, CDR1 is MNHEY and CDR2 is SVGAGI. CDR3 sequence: CASSPWTFGVNEQFF. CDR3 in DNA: TGTGCCAGCAGTCCGTGGACTTTTGGGGTCAATGAGCAGTTCTTC.

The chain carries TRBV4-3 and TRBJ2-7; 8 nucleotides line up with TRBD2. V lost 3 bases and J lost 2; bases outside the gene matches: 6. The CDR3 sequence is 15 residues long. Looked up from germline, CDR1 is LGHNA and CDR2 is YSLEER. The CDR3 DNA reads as TGCGCCAGCAGCCACTCAGTTAGCGGGGCCTACGAGCAGTACTTC. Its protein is CASSHSVSGAYEQYF.

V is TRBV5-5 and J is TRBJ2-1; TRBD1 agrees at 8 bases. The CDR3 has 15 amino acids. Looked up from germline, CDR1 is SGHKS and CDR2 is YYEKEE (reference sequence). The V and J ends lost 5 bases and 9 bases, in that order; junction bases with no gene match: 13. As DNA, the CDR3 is TGTGCCAGCAGGAACCGGGACAGGACGGTAGGTGAGCAGTTCTTC. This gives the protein CASRNRDRTVGEQFF.

CDR3 amino acids: CSVEWHLGYTF. The CDR3 nucleotides are TGCAGCGTTGAATGGCACCTCGGCTACACCTTC. This chain links TRBV29-1 with TRBJ1-2; no clear D. V dropped 2 bases and J dropped 8 bases, with 9 bases sitting between them. The CDR3 has 11 residues. The V gene's germline CDR1 is SQVTM and CDR2 ANQGSEA.

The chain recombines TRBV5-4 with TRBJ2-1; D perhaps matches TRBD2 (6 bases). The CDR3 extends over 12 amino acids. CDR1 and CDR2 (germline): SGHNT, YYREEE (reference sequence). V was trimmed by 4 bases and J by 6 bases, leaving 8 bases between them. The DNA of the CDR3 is TGTGCCAGCAGCGCGGGGCCCAATGAGCAGTTCTTC. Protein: CASSAGPNEQFF.

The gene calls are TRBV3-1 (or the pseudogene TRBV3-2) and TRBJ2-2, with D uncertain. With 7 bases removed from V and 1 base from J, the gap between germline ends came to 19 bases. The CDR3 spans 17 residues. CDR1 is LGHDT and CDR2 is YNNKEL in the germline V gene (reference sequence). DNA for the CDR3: TGTGCCAGCACCGAACTCCCTCTTTCCGTGAACACCGGGGAGCTGTTTTTT. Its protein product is CASTELPLSVNTGELFF.

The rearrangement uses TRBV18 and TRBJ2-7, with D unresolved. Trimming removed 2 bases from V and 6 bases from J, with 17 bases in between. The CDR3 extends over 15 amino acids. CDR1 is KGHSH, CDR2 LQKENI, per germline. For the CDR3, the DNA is TGTGCCAGCTCACCAACCGAGGCTACACACCTCGAGCAGTACTTC. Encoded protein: CASSPTEATHLEQYF.

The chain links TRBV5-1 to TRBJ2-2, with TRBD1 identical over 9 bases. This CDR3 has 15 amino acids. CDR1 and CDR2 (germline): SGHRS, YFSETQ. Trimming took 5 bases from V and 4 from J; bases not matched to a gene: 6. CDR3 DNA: TGCGCCAGCAGGGTCGGGACAGGGCTCACCGGGGAGCTGTTTTTT. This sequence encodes CASRVGTGLTGELFF.

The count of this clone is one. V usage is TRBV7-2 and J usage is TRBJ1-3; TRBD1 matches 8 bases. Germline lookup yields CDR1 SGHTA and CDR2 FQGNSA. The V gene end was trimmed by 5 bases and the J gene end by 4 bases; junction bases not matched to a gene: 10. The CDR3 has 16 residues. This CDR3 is CASSQSRTGNGNTIYF. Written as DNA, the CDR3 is TGTGCCAGCAGCCAAAGTAGGACAGGGAACGGAAACACCATATATTTT.

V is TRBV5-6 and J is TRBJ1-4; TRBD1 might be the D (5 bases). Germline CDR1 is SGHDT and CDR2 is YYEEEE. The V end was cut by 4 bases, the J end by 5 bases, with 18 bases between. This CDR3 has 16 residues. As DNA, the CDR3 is TGTGCCAGCAGCCCTACCCCCGGGACTGAAAATGAAAAACTGTTTTTT. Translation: CASSPTPGTENEKLFF.

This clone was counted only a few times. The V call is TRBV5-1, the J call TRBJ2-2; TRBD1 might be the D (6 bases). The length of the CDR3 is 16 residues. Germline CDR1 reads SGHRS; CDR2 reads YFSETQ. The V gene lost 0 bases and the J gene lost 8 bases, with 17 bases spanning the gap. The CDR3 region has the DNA TGCGCCAGCAGCTTGGGACAGGCGTCGTTCCAGGGGGAGCTGTTTTTT. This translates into CASSLGQASFQGELFF.

The CDR3 DNA reads TGTGCCAGTAGTTCGATTGTCATCAGGGCGGTGGACACTGAAGCTTTCTTT. Protein sequence: CASSSIVIRAVDTEAFF. The genes are TRBV19 and TRBJ1-1; D may be TRBD1 (5 bases). Trimming left V 5 bases short and J 3 bases short, with 22 bases between. The CDR3 runs 17 residues. Germline CDR1 LNHDA, CDR2 SQIVND (reference sequence).

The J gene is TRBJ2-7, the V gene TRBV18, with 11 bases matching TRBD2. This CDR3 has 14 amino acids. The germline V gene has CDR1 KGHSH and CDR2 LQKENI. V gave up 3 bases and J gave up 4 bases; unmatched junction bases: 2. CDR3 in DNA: TGTGCCAGCTCACCGGGACTAGCGGATTACGAGCAGTACTTC. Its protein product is CASSPGLADYEQYF.

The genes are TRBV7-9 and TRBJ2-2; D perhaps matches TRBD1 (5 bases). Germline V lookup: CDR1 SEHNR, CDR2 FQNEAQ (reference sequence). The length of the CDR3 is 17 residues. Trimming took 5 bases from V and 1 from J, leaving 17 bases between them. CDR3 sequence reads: CASSPVTPRENTGELFF. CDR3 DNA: TGTGCCAGCAGCCCCGTAACCCCCAGGGAGAACACCGGGGAGCTGTTTTTT.

Here the CDR3 DNA reads TGCGCCAGCAAACCGGGACAGCGCTCCTACGAGCAGTACTTC. Protein sequence: CASKPGQRSYEQYF. The chain joins TRBV5-1 to TRBJ2-7; 7 bases are shared with TRBD1. CDR3 size: 14 residues. The V segment lost 6 bases and the J segment 0 bases; nucleotides outside the gene matches: 6. The germline V gene encodes CDR1 SGHRS and CDR2 YFSETQ.

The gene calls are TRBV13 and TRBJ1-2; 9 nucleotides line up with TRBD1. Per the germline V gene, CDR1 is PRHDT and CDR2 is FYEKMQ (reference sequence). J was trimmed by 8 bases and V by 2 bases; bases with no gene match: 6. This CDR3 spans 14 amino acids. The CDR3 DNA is TGTGCCAGCAGCTTACTACAGGGGGCTAGCGGCTACACCTTC. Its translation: CASSLLQGASGYTF.

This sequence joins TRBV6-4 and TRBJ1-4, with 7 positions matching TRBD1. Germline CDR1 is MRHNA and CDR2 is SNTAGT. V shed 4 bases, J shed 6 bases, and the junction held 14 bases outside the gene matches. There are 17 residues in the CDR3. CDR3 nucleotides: TGTGCCAGCAGTGTGGCCGGGGGTGTCAGGGGGTATGAAAAACTGTTTTTT. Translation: CASSVAGGVRGYEKLFF.

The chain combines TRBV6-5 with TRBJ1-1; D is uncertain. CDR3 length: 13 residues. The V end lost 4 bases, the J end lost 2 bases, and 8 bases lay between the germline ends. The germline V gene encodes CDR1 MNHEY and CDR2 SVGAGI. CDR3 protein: CASSFGLNTEAFF. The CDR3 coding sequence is TGTGCCAGCAGTTTTGGCCTTAACACTGAAGCTTTCTTT.

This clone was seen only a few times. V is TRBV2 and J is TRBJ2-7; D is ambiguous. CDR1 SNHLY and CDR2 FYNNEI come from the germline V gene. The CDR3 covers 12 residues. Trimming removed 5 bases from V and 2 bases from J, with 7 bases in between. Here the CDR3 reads CASSRSTYEQYF. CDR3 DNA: TGTGCCAGCAGTCGCTCTACCTACGAGCAGTACTTC.

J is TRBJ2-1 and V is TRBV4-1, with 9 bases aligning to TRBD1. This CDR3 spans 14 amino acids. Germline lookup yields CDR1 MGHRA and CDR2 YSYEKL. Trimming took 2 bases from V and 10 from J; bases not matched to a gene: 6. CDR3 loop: CASSQRDREGEQFF. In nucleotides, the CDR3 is TGCGCCAGCAGCCAACGGGACAGGGAAGGAGAGCAGTTCTTC.

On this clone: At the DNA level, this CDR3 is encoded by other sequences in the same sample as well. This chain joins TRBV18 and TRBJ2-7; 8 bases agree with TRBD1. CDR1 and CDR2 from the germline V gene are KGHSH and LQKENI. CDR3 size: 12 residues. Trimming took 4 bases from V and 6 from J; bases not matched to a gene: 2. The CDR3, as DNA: TGTGCCAGCTCACGACAGGGGCGCGAGCAGTACTTC. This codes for CASSRQGREQYF.

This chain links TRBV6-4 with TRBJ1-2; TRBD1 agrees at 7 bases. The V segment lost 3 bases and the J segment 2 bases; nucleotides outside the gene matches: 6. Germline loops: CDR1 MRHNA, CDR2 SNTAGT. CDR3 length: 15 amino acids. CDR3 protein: CASSEDGTVNYGYTF. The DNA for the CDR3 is TGTGCCAGCAGTGAAGACGGGACAGTCAACTATGGCTACACCTTC.

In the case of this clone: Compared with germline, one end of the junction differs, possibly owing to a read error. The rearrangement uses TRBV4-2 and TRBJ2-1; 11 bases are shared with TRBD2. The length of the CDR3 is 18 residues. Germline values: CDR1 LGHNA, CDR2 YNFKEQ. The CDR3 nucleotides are TGTGCCAGCAGCCAAGAGGGGGCTCTAGCGGGGGGCTACGATGAGCAGTTCTTC. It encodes CASSQEGALAGGYDEQFF.

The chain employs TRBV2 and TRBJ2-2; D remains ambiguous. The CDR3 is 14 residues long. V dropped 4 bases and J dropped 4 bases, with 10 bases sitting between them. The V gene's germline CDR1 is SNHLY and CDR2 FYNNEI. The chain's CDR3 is CASSAGSGTGELFF. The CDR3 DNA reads TGTGCCAGCAGTGCGGGTTCTGGCACCGGGGAGCTGTTTTTT.

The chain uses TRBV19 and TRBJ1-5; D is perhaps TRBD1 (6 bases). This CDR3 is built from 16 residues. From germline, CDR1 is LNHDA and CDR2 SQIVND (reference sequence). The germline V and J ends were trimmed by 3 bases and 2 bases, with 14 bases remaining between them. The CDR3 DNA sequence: TGTGCCAGTAGTATCCGGGGAGCAGGGGGCAATCAGCCCCAGCATTTT. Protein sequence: CASSIRGAGGNQPQHF.

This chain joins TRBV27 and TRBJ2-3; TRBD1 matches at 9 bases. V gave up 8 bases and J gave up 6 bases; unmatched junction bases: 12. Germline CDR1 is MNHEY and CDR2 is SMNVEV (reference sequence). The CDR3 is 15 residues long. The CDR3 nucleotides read TGTGCCAGCCCACCGGGACAGGGCGTCCCCGATACGCAGTATTTT. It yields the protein CASPPGQGVPDTQYF.

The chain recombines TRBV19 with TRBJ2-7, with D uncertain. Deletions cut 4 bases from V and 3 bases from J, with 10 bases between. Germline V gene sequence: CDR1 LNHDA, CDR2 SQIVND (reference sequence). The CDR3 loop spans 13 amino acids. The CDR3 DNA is TGTGCCAGTAGTACAAGTAGCAACTACGAGCAGTACTTC. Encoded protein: CASSTSSNYEQYF.

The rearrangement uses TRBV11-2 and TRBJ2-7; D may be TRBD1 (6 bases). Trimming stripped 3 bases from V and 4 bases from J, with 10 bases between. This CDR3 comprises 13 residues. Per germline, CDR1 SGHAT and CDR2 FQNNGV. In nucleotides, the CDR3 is TGTGCCAGCAGCTTGGCCCAGGGGTACGAGCAGTACTTC. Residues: CASSLAQGYEQYF.

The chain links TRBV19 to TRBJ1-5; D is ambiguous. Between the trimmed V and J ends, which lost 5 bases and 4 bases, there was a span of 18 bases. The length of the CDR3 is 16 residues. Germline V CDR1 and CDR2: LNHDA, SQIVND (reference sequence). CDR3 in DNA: TGTGCCAGTAGTCCAGGACTGCTCCTCGGGAATCAGCCCCAGCATTTT. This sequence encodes CASSPGLLLGNQPQHF.